A single sample gave rise to the 13 T cell receptor beta chains below, sequenced in a study of CD8 T cells in Susac syndrome. RNA totalling roughly 0.45 to 1 ug underwent reverse transcription with random hexamers. TCRdb redid the calling of the immunoSEQ multiplex PCR reads with MiXCR, one entry per CDR3 protein. The sample holds a few hundred thousand distinct CDR3 sequences; about 90% are singletons and the top ten take roughly 0.07%. The sample was CD4+ T cells from PBMCs. The receptors were sampled from a human donor with multiple sclerosis.

V is TRBV2 and J is TRBJ2-3; 14 nucleotides align to TRBD2. Germline V gives CDR1 SNHLY, CDR2 FYNNEI. The ends lost 6 bases at V and 6 bases at J; junction bases unmatched: 5. This CDR3 is built from 15 residues. This CDR3 reads CASRTSGGAQDTQYF. In DNA, the CDR3 is TGTGCCAGCAGGACTAGCGGGGGGGCCCAGGATACGCAGTATTTT.

This chain connects TRBV19 to TRBJ2-1, with TRBD1 matching over 7 bases. The CDR3 loop spans 17 amino acids. Germline loops: CDR1 LNHDA, CDR2 SQIVND (reference sequence). J lost 1 base, V lost 6 bases, and 12 bases had no gene match. The CDR3 nucleotides read TGTGCCAGTAGCTCATCCAGGGGGAGCGGATCCTACAATGAGCAGTTCTTC. Protein product: CASSSSRGSGSYNEQFF.

The chain links TRBV6-1 to TRBJ2-1; 10 nucleotides agree with TRBD2. Losses at the gene ends were 6 bases for V and 1 base for J; bases not matched to a gene: 6. Germline CDR1 and CDR2: MNHNS and SASEGT. There are 16 residues in the CDR3. The CDR3 is CASRGSGGPSYNEQFF. CDR3 in DNA: TGTGCCAGCAGAGGTAGCGGGGGGCCTTCCTACAATGAGCAGTTCTTC.

This clonotype was seen once. The chain employs TRBV2 and TRBJ2-7; perhaps TRBD1 as D (6 bases). CDR1 SNHLY and CDR2 FYNNEI come from the germline V gene. Trimming removed 7 bases at V and 1 base at J, with 14 bases between. CDR3 length equals 14 residues. In nucleotides, the CDR3 is TGTGCCAGCAAAATGGCAGGGGAGTCCTACGAGCAGTACTTC. Amino acids: CASKMAGESYEQYF.

This chain joins TRBV3-1 and TRBJ2-5; 7 bases map to TRBD1. The CDR3 length is 18 residues. Germline V CDR1 and CDR2: LGHDT, YNNKEL (reference sequence). The trim removed 1 base at V and 4 bases at J, leaving 15 bases unmatched. Here the CDR3 reads CASSQASMPGTVLETQYF. CDR3 DNA: TGTGCCAGCAGCCAAGCATCGATGCCTGGGACAGTTCTAGAGACCCAGTACTTC.

The chain links TRBV27 to TRBJ2-5; D uncertain. The CDR3 sequence is 15 residues long. Germline CDR1 reads MNHEY; CDR2 reads SMNVEV (reference sequence). V lost 2 bases, J lost 5 bases, and 15 bases lay in between. CDR3 protein: CASSLQRRGAETQYF. CDR3 in DNA: TGTGCCAGCAGTTTACAGAGGAGAGGTGCGGAGACCCAGTACTTC.

This sequence joins TRBV10-3 and TRBJ2-7, with TRBD2 matching over 7 bases. Unmatched junction bases numbered 7, after V lost 0 bases and J lost 2 bases. This CDR3 has 16 amino acids. Germline loops: CDR1 ENHRY, CDR2 SYGVKD. CDR3 nucleotide sequence: TGTGCCATCAGTGAGTCGTTACTAGCGCCGACCTACGAGCAGTACTTC. Translated: CAISESLLAPTYEQYF.

The J gene is TRBJ1-2, the V gene TRBV4-3; tentatively, D is TRBD1 (6 bases). The germline V gene encodes CDR1 LGHNA and CDR2 YSLEER. CDR3 length: 16 amino acids. The germline V and J ends were trimmed by 4 bases and 4 bases, with 19 bases remaining between them. CDR3: CASSRDPSGAAYGYTF. CDR3 bases: TGCGCCAGCAGCCGCGATCCGTCGGGGGCGGCCTATGGCTACACCTTC.

This sequence joins TRBV29-1 and TRBJ1-2, with D possibly being TRBD1 (5 bases). The V end lost 7 bases, the J end lost 2 bases, and 14 bases lay between the germline ends. The CDR3 runs to 13 residues. Germline V gives CDR1 SQVTM, CDR2 ANQGSEA. The DNA for the CDR3 is TGCAGCGCGAGGTTTAGGACAAACTATGGCTACACCTTC. Translating it yields CSARFRTNYGYTF.

The rearrangement joins TRBV6-2 or TRBV6-3 to TRBJ2-1, with D maybe TRBD2 (6 bases). Trimming shortened V by 2 bases and J by 4 bases, and 12 bases separated the two germline ends. CDR1 MNHEY and CDR2 SVGEGT come from the germline V gene. This CDR3 is built from 15 residues. CDR3 in DNA: TGTGCCAGCAGTTACCGGGACTGGACTTACAATGAGCAGTTCTTC. As protein: CASSYRDWTYNEQFF.

This clonotype was observed a handful of times. The rearrangement uses TRBV12-3 or TRBV12-4 and TRBJ1-2; 7 bases fit TRBD1. V lost 4 bases, J lost 5 bases, and 10 bases stayed unmatched. CDR3 length: 15 residues. CDR3 sequence (DNA): TGTGCCAGCAGTTCCCCCAGGGGGAGAGGGTATGGCTACACCTTC. It codes for CASSSPRGRGYGYTF.

This clonotype is a singleton in its sample. This chain connects TRBV29-1 to TRBJ1-1; 9 nucleotides match TRBD1. The junction had 2 bases not matched to a gene; V was cut back by 1 base and J by 5 bases. Germline values: CDR1 SQVTM, CDR2 ANQGSEA. There are 13 residues in the CDR3. The CDR3 is CSVEATGGTEAFF. Written as DNA, the CDR3 is TGCAGCGTTGAAGCGACAGGGGGGACTGAAGCTTTCTTT.

The V and J genes are TRBV6-5 and TRBJ2-7; 8 nucleotides agree with TRBD1. This CDR3 is built from 15 residues. Looked up from germline, CDR1 is MNHEY and CDR2 is SVGAGI. The junction had 7 bases not matched to a gene; V was cut back by 4 bases and J by 2 bases. CDR3 DNA: TGTGCCAGCAGTTCCTCGACAGGGGATACCTACGAGCAGTACTTC. Its translation is CASSSSTGDTYEQYF.